This T cell receptor (beta chain) is drawn from a study of blood T cell repertoires in COVID-19. Study-wide context: Italy, Spain and the United States were the sources of the convalescent and acute COVID-19 samples. In each case, the material was cDNA or gDNA derived from T cells, B-cell-depleted T cells, or PBMCs.

The germline V and J ends were trimmed by 3 bases and 3 bases, with 13 bases remaining between them. Per the germline V gene, CDR1 is LGHNT and CDR2 is FRNRAP. CDR3 length equals 15 residues. How the authors handled the data: Quantification of nucleated cells was approximated via reference gene primer amplification. TCRdb keeps only in-frame clones here, not all; method: immunoSEQ multiplex PCR. V, J and clone size derive from that table, while D and trimming were established from the DNA sequence. The table records approximately 120,000 clones, 81% of them present only once. This receptor was obtained from a woman between 50 and 59 years old with acute or convalescent COVID-19. This chain uses TRBV12-5 with TRBJ2-3; tentative D call: TRBD2 (6 bases). What was sequenced was peripheral blood. The DNA for the CDR3 is TGTGCTAGTGGTTTAGGCGCAGGGAGGACAGATACGCAGTATTTT. Its protein is CASGLGAGRTDTQYF.